A selection of T cell receptor beta chains follows, all from one sample in a study of early T cells in non-severe SARS-CoV-2 infection. TCRdb redid the calling of the 5' RACE reads with MiXCR, one entry per CDR3 protein. This table holds just over 95,000 distinct CDR3 sequences, approximately 11% found once. Sequencing was performed on whole blood, taken at baseline. All receptors derive from an adult who was a healthcare worker with PCR-confirmed SARS-CoV-2 infection or an uninfected control (not recorded which). Each CDR3 is given with its conserved first and last residue. Each record gives: J gene, clone size, D gene, V gene, CDR3 DNA, CDR3 protein. D genes are given only for firm matches. Size values are once, few and many counts, or a class for expanded clones, and some rows have none.

>TRBJ2-5|NA|TRBD2|TRBV11-2
TGTGCCAGCAGCTTTCTTAGCGGGAGCGCGGAGACCCAGTACTTC
CASSFLSGSAETQYF
>TRBJ2-7|few|NA|TRBV20-1
TGCAGTGCTTTTACCTCCTACGAGCAGTACTTC
CSAFTSYEQYF
>TRBJ1-4|NA|NA|TRBV6-4
TGTGCCAGCAGTGACCGGGGGGGCGATGAAAAACTGTTTTTT
CASSDRGGDEKLFF
>TRBJ2-7|many|NA|TRBV24-1
TGTGCCACCAGTGACGGACCCCGGCTGGAGCAGTACTTC
CATSDGPRLEQYF
>TRBJ2-1|many|NA|TRBV29-1
TGCAGCGTTGGTGGCGGGATTTACAATGAGCAGTTCTTC
CSVGGGIYNEQFF
>TRBJ1-1|many|NA|TRBV4-2
TGTGCCAGCAGCCAGGCAGGGACGAACACTGAAGCTTTCTTT
CASSQAGTNTEAFF
>TRBJ1-1|few|NA|TRBV11-2
TGTGCCAGCAGCTTGAATCCGAACATGAACACTGAAGCTTTCTTT
CASSLNPNMNTEAFF
>TRBJ2-5|NA|NA|TRBV6-2/TRBV6-3
TGTGCCAGCAGTTACTCGGGGCTAGGGGAGACCCAGTACTTC
CASSYSGLGETQYF
>TRBJ1-5|many|NA|TRBV5-5
TGTGCCAGCAGCTTGGCCCAAATGGGGGGAAATCAGCCCCAGCATTTT
CASSLAQMGGNQPQHF
>TRBJ1-3|few|NA|TRBV9
TGTGCCAGCAGCGTACTGGACAGAGCCATATATTTT
CASSVLDRAIYF
>TRBJ2-7|NA|TRBD1|TRBV7-9
TGTGCCAGCAGCCAAAGCTTGACAGGGATCTCCTACGAGCAGTACTTC
CASSQSLTGISYEQYF
>TRBJ2-3|NA|NA|TRBV10-3
TGTGCCATCAGGAAGGACGACACAGATACGCAGTATTTT
CAIRKDDTDTQYF
>TRBJ2-1|many|NA|TRBV10-2
TGCGCCAGCAGGGAGGGACGGGAGTCGGTTGAGCAGTTCTTC
CASREGRESVEQFF
>TRBJ2-2|many|TRBD1|TRBV5-1
TGCGCCAGCAGCCCCCACGGACAGGGAAGGACCGGGGAGCTGTTTTTT
CASSPHGQGRTGELFF
>TRBJ2-1|many|TRBD2|TRBV12-5
TGTGCTAGTGGTTTGGTATTTGTGGGACTAGCGGGGGACCATGAGCAGTTCTTC
CASGLVFVGLAGDHEQFF
>TRBJ2-7|NA|NA|TRBV6-6
TGTGCCAGCAGTTACGAGGCAGCCGAGCAGTACTTC
CASSYEAAEQYF
>TRBJ1-1|few|TRBD1|TRBV18
TGTGCCAGCTCAGCGACAGGGCAGACTGAAGCTTTCTTT
CASSATGQTEAFF
>TRBJ2-6|few|TRBD1|TRBV28
TGTGCCAGCAGCTCCGGGACAGGGGGTACAGGGGCCAACGTCCTGACTTTC
CASSSGTGGTGANVLTF
>TRBJ2-3|NA|NA|TRBV20-1
TGCAGTGCTACAGAGGCAGATACGCAGTATTTT
CSATEADTQYF
>TRBJ1-1|few|TRBD1|TRBV20-1
TGCAGTGCTCCCCGGACAGGGAGCATGAACACTGAAGCTTTCTTT
CSAPRTGSMNTEAFF
>TRBJ2-3|many|NA|TRBV7-3
TGTGCCAGCTCAACCACTCGGGGTACGCAGTATTTT
CASSTTRGTQYF
>TRBJ2-3|few|NA|TRBV24-1
TGTGCCACCAGTGATTCCTGGGACGTTTACACGGCAGATACGCAGTATTTT
CATSDSWDVYTADTQYF
>TRBJ2-7|few|NA|TRBV6-2/TRBV6-3
TGTGCCAGCAGCCGAAGAAGGACCGTCCGGCAGTACTTC
CASSRRRTVRQYF
>TRBJ2-7|few|NA|TRBV6-1
TGTGCCAGCAGTCAGACGGTCCTAGGCTCCTACGAGCAGTACTTC
CASSQTVLGSYEQYF
>TRBJ1-1|few|NA|TRBV4-2
TGTGCCAGCAGTCCTTCAGGGGTCATGAACACTGAAGCTTTCTTT
CASSPSGVMNTEAFF
>TRBJ1-2|NA|NA|TRBV3-1
TGTGCCAGCAGCCAAGTTGATGGGGCGGGAGGCTACACCTTC
CASSQVDGAGGYTF
>TRBJ2-7|NA|NA|TRBV20-1
TGCAGTGCCCCCACATTGGGGGGTAGCAGAGGCGAGCAGTACTTC
CSAPTLGGSRGEQYF
>TRBJ1-3|many|TRBD1|TRBV5-1
TGCGCCAGCAGCTTGTGGCTACAGGGGGGTACCGGAAACACCATATATTTT
CASSLWLQGGTGNTIYF
>TRBJ2-7|NA|TRBD1|TRBV7-2
TGTGCCAGCAAAGGGACAGTGACATCCTACGAGCAGTACTTC
CASKGTVTSYEQYF
>TRBJ1-1|few|NA|TRBV2
TGTGCCAGCAGTGTGAGCAGGGGATTTCCTGAAGCTTTCTTT
CASSVSRGFPEAFF
>TRBJ1-2|NA|NA|TRBV6-5
TGTGCCAGCGCCTCCGAAGGGGCAGGGAGGATTGCTGGCTACACCTTC
CASASEGAGRIAGYTF
>TRBJ2-7|NA|TRBD2|TRBV7-2
TGTGCCAGCAGCTCAAGCGGGAGGGCAGGCGAGCAGTACTTC
CASSSSGRAGEQYF
>TRBJ2-1|NA|NA|TRBV9
TGTGCCAGCAGCACTAGACCTAGCTCCTACAATGAGCAGTTCTTC
CASSTRPSSYNEQFF
>TRBJ2-5|many|NA|TRBV25-1
TGTGCCAGCAGTGATAAGGGCCGAGACAGCACGAGGGAGACCCAGTACTTC
CASSDKGRDSTRETQYF
>TRBJ2-3|NA|TRBD2|TRBV5-1
TGCGCCAGCAGCTTGGAAACTAGCGGGAGGGTCGAGGATACGCAGTATTTT
CASSLETSGRVEDTQYF
>TRBJ2-7|NA|NA|TRBV9
TGTGCCAGCAGCGTAGGATTACAGAACTACGAGCAGTACTTC
CASSVGLQNYEQYF
>TRBJ1-1|few|TRBD1|TRBV19
TGTGCCAGTAGTATGATGAGGGGGCAAAGGACTGAAGCTTTCTTT
CASSMMRGQRTEAFF
>TRBJ2-2|few|TRBD2|TRBV6-5
TGTGCCAGCAGGAACCCGGGACTAGCGGAGAACACCGGGGAGCTGTTTTTT
CASRNPGLAENTGELFF
>TRBJ2-4|few|NA|TRBV10-3
TGTGCCATCAGTGAGTCGATGGGAAGTGGAGGAGCCAAAAACATTCAGTACTTC
CAISESMGSGGAKNIQYF
>TRBJ2-5|many|TRBD2|TRBV29-1
TGCAGCGTTGCAGGGACTAGCGGACTACAAGAGACCCAGTACTTC
CSVAGTSGLQETQYF
>TRBJ2-1|many|TRBD2|TRBV11-3
TGTGCCAGCAGCCCAGGGACTAGCGCAGATGAGCAGTTCTTC
CASSPGTSADEQFF
>TRBJ2-3|few|TRBD1|TRBV29-1
TGCAGCGTAGAAGGACAGGCCACAGATACGCAGTATTTT
CSVEGQATDTQYF
>TRBJ2-1|many|NA|TRBV29-1
TGCAGCGCCCAACCCCCCGGGACCTTCCATGAGCAGTTCTTC
CSAQPPGTFHEQFF
>TRBJ2-1|NA|TRBD1|TRBV19
TGTGCCAGCGATTCCGGACAGGGCGGATTTGGGCAGTTCTTC
CASDSGQGGFGQFF
>TRBJ1-5|NA|NA|TRBV4-3
TGCGCCAGCAGCCAAGATGGTAGCCAGCCCCAGCATTTT
CASSQDGSQPQHF
>TRBJ2-1|once|TRBD2|TRBV28
TGTGCCAGCAGCTACCGGGCTAGCGGCATCTACAATGAGCAGTTCTTC
CASSYRASGIYNEQFF
>TRBJ1-1|many|TRBD1|TRBV20-1
TGCAGTGCGAGACAGGGTTGGTCTGAAGCTTTCTTT
CSARQGWSEAFF
>TRBJ2-3|many|NA|TRBV20-1
TGCAGTGCTAGAGGGAGGACGCCCCTACCCACAGATACGCAGTATTTT
CSARGRTPLPTDTQYF
>TRBJ2-7|many|TRBD1|TRBV7-9
TGTGCCAGCAGCTTAATGCAGGGACAGGACGAGCAGTACTTC
CASSLMQGQDEQYF
>TRBJ1-3|many|NA|TRBV29-1
TGCAGCGTTGTGGCAGGGGCTGGAAACACCATATATTTT
CSVVAGAGNTIYF
>TRBJ2-7|many|NA|TRBV5-8
TGTGCCAGCAGCTTGGTTTGGAGGGAGCAGTACTTC
CASSLVWREQYF
>TRBJ2-1|few|NA|TRBV5-1
TGCGCCAGCAGCTTTAAGGGGTCCTACAATGAGCAGTTCTTC
CASSFKGSYNEQFF
>TRBJ2-7|few|NA|TRBV6-5
TGTGCCAGCCCGGACAGCCCAAGCTCCTACGAGCAGTACTTC
CASPDSPSSYEQYF
>TRBJ1-2|NA|NA|TRBV3-1
TGTGCCAGCAGCCAAGGGACGGTCTATGGCTACACCTTC
CASSQGTVYGYTF
>TRBJ2-5|NA|NA|TRBV11-2
TGTGCCAGCAGATTCCAAGAGACCCAGTACTTC
CASRFQETQYF
>TRBJ1-5|many|TRBD1|TRBV24-1
TGTGCCACCAATCCAAGGGGGCATGAGCCCCAGCATTTT
CATNPRGHEPQHF
>TRBJ2-1|many|NA|TRBV30
TGTGCCTGGAGTAGGCAGACAATGTACAATGAGCAGTTCTTC
CAWSRQTMYNEQFF
>TRBJ2-3|NA|NA|TRBV20-1
TGCAGTGCGACCAGACAGGCGGCAGATACGCAGTATTTT
CSATRQAADTQYF
>TRBJ2-2|few|TRBD1|TRBV27
TGTGCCAGCATTGCGGGGACAGGGGGTGACACCGGGGAGCTGTTTTTT
CASIAGTGGDTGELFF